This TCR beta chain comes out of a study of T cell responses to AZD1222 COVID-19 vaccine. Losses at the gene ends were 3 bases for V and 6 bases for J; bases not matched to a gene: 4. The CDR3 length is 15 residues. Germline loops: CDR1 WSHSY, CDR2 SAAADI. Broader study findings: Donor demographics were predominantly white British with a female majority; clonal diversity may be underestimated. Only a handful of AZD1222 recipients, more than five in all, had baseline seropositivity. Spike-specific TCR breadth and depth were elevated following two AZD1222 doses. Researchers report vaccine-associated CD4 TCRs spanning spike, with dominance at 160-218 and 743-854.

About this clone itself: Its antigen is currently unknown.

The table came from immunoSEQ multiplex PCR; TCRdb's copy has only in-frame clones and leaves some out. The table records more than 150,000 clones, around 90% of them present only once. This TCR derives from an adult who received the AZD1222 COVID-19 vaccine. The sample in question was peripheral blood, obtained 28 days after the second AZD1222 dose. The gene calls are TRBV10-2 and TRBJ2-2; 10 bases map to TRBD2. The CDR3 loop reads CASSESGGASGELFF. Written as DNA, the CDR3 is TGCGCCAGCAGTGAAAGCGGGGGGGCCTCCGGGGAGCTGTTTTTT.